Given below is one T cell receptor beta chain in context. The record originates from a study of blood T cell repertoires in COVID-19. There are 17 residues in the CDR3. CDR1 is LNHDA and CDR2 is SQIVND in the germline V gene (reference sequence). J lost 1 base, V lost 0 bases, and 8 bases had no gene match. The repertoire was sequenced with immunoSEQ multiplex PCR; TCRdb's copy has only in-frame clones and lacks some. The sample lists fewer than 100,000 clones; more than 80% were seen once. Material for sequencing was peripheral blood. The origin of this receptor is a woman at least 80 years old with acute or convalescent COVID-19. The genes are TRBV19 and TRBJ1-1, with TRBD1 matching 7 bases. The DNA of the CDR3 is TGTGCCAGTAGTATAGATCACCGGGACAGTAAGAACACTGAAGCTTTCTTT. Protein: CASSIDHRDSKNTEAFF.